Below, 7 T cell receptor beta chains from the same sample are listed, as sequenced in a study of blood T cell repertoires in COVID-19. Profiled with immunoSEQ multiplex PCR; TCRdb holds only in-frame clones, not every one. Of fewer than 200,000 clones in the sample, approximately 85% were seen once. Input material: peripheral blood. These receptors were taken from a woman aged 60-75 years with COVID-19, enrolled during active disease.

The rearrangement links TRBV24-1 to TRBJ2-1; weak D call: TRBD1 (5 bases). Germline V gives CDR1 KGHDR, CDR2 SFDVKD. This CDR3 is 13 amino acids long. Trimming cost V 4 bases and J 9 bases, with 12 bases left between them. CDR3 bases: TGTGCCACCAGTGAAAGAAGGGGTCTTGAGCAGTTCTTC. It encodes CATSERRGLEQFF.

This clone appeared a single time. The V call is TRBV14, the J call TRBJ1-6; 8 bases are a match to TRBD1. The CDR3 totals 16 residues. Germline values: CDR1 SGHDN, CDR2 FVKESK. V lost 4 bases and J lost 10; bases outside the gene matches: 12. The CDR3 region is CASSRRFTGGMSPLHF. The CDR3 nucleotides read TGTGCCAGCAGCCGGCGCTTCACAGGGGGTATGTCACCCCTCCACTTT.

The chain has TRBV11-1 and TRBJ1-1, with D tentatively TRBD1 (6 bases). Germline CDR1 is SGHAT and CDR2 is FQDESV (reference sequence). Deletions cut 1 base from V and 2 bases from J, with 8 bases between. CDR3 length: 14 amino acids. This CDR3 is CASSLVGGNTEAFF. For the CDR3, the DNA is TGTGCCAGCAGCTTAGTAGGGGGAAACACTGAAGCTTTCTTT.

This chain links TRBV5-1 with TRBJ1-4; TRBD1 agrees at 8 bases. After removal of 0 bases from V and 7 bases from J, the junction contained 14 bases not matched to a gene. The CDR3 consists of 18 residues. Germline V gene lookup returns CDR1 SGHRS and CDR2 YFSETQ. The chain's CDR3 is CASSLEVQGAYRREKLFF. The CDR3 bases are TGCGCCAGCAGCTTGGAGGTCCAGGGGGCGTATCGGCGTGAAAAACTGTTTTTT.

The chain joins TRBV5-1 to TRBJ1-6, with D perhaps TRBD1 (5 bases). Germline V gives CDR1 SGHRS, CDR2 YFSETQ. The CDR3 contains 14 residues. Deletions cut 4 bases from V and 5 bases from J, with 10 bases between. For the CDR3, the DNA is TGCGCCAGCAGCGTAGACAGAAATAATTCACCCCTCCACTTT. As protein: CASSVDRNNSPLHF.

The chain is built from TRBV6-9 and TRBJ1-2, with a tentative D call TRBD1 (6 bases). The CDR3 contains 18 residues. CDR1 is MNHGY and CDR2 is SVAAGI in the germline V gene. V lost 2 bases and J 4 bases, leaving 23 bases between the germline ends. Written as DNA, the CDR3 is TGTGCCAGCAGTTATAAGCCCCCCAAGACAGGAGACAGCTATGGCTACACCTTC. Amino acids: CASSYKPPKTGDSYGYTF.

The chain is built from TRBV6-2 or TRBV6-3 and TRBJ2-7; 8 nucleotides align to TRBD1. Looked up from germline, CDR1 is MNHEY and CDR2 is SVGEGT. The CDR3 extends over 17 amino acids. V lost 3 bases, J lost 2 bases, and 12 bases stayed unmatched. CDR3 protein: CASSYTAKDRVAYEQYF. CDR3 sequence (DNA): TGTGCCAGCAGTTATACCGCTAAGGACAGGGTCGCCTACGAGCAGTACTTC.